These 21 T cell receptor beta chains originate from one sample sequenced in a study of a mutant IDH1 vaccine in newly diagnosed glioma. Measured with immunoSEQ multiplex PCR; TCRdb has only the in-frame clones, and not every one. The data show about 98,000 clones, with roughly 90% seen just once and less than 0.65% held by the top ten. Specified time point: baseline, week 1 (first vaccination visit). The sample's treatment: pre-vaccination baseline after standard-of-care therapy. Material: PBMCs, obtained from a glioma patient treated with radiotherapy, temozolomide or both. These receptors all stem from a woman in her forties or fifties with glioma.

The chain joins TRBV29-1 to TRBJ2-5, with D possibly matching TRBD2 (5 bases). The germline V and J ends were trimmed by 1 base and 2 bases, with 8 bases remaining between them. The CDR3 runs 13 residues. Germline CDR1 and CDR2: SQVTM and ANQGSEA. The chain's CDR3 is CSVEGGVQETQYF. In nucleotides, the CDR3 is TGCAGCGTTGAAGGGGGAGTTCAAGAGACCCAGTACTTC.

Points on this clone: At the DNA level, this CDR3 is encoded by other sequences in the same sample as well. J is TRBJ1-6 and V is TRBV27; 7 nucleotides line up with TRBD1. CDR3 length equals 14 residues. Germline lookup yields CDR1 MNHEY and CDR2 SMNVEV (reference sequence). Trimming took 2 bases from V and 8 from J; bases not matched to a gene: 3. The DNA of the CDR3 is TGTGCCAGCAGTTTAAACAGGGGTGATTCACCCCTCCACTTT. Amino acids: CASSLNRGDSPLHF.

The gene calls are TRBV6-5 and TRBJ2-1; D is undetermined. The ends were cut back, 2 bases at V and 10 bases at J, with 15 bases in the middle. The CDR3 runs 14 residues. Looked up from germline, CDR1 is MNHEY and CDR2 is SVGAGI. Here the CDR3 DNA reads TGTGCCAGCAGTTACGGGTACAGATCCAAAGAGCAGTTCTTC. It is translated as CASSYGYRSKEQFF.

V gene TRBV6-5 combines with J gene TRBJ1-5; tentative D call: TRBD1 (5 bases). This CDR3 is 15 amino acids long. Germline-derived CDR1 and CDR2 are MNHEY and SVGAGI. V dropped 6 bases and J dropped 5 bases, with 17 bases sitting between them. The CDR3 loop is CASSQSSGIDQPQHF. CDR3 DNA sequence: TGTGCCAGCAGCCAATCTTCAGGGATCGATCAGCCCCAGCATTTT.

The CDR3 spells CASSSRDFWNSYEQYF. CDR3 DNA sequence: TGTGCCAGCAGCTCGAGGGATTTCTGGAACTCCTACGAGCAGTACTTC. This chain uses TRBV11-2 with TRBJ2-7, with a tentative D call TRBD2 (5 bases). Per the germline V gene, CDR1 is SGHAT and CDR2 is FQNNGV. Trimming removed 4 bases at V and 0 bases at J, with 16 bases between. The CDR3 sequence is 16 residues long.

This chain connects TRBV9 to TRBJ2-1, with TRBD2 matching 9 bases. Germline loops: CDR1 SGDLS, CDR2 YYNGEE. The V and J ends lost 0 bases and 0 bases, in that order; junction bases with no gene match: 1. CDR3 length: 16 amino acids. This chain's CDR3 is CASSVDSGSSYNEQFF. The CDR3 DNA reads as TGTGCCAGCAGCGTAGATAGCGGGAGCTCCTACAATGAGCAGTTCTTC.

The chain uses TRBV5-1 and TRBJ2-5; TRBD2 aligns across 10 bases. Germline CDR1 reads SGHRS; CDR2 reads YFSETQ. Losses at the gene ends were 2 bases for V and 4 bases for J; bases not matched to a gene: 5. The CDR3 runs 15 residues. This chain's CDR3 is CASSFLAGVGETQYF. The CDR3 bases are TGCGCCAGCAGCTTCCTAGCGGGAGTGGGAGAGACCCAGTACTTC.

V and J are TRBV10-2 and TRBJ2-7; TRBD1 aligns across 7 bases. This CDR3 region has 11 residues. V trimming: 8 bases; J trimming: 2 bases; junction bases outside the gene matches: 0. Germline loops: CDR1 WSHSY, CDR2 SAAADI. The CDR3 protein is CASGTAYEQYF. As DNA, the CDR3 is TGCGCCAGCGGGACAGCCTACGAGCAGTACTTC.

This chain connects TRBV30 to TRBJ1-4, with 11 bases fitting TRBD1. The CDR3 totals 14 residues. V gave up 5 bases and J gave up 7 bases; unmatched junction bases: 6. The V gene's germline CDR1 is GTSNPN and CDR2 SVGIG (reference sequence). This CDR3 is CAWGAGTGGEKLFF. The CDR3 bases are TGTGCCTGGGGTGCCGGGACAGGGGGTGAAAAACTGTTTTTT.

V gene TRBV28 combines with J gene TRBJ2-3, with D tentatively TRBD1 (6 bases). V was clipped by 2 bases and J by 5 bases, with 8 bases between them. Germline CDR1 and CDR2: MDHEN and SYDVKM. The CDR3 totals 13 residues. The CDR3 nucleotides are TGTGCCAGCAGTTTAGGGACACTAGATACGCAGTATTTT. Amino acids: CASSLGTLDTQYF. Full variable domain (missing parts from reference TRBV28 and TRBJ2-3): DVKVTQSSRYLVKRTGEKVFLECVQDMDHENMFWYRQDPGLGLRLIYFSYDVKMKEKGDIPEGYSVSREKKERFSLILESASTNQTSMYLCASSLGTLDTQYFGPGTRLTVL.

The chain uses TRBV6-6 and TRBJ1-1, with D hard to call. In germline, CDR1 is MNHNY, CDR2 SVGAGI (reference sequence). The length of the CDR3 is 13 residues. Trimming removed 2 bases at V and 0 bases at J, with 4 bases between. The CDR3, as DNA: TGTGCCAGCAGTTACAGCATGAACACTGAAGCTTTCTTT. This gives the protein CASSYSMNTEAFF.

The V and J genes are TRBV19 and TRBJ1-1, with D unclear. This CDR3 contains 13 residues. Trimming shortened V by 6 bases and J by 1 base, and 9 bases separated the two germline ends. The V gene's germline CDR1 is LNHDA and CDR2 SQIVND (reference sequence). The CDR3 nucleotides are TGTGCCAGTAGCGGCAGGTGGAACACTGAAGCTTTCTTT. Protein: CASSGRWNTEAFF.

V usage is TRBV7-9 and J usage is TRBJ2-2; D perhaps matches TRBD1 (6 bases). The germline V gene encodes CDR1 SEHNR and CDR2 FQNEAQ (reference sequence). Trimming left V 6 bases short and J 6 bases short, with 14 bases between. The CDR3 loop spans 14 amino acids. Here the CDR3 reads CASSLDRGPGELFF. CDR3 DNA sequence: TGTGCCAGCAGTTTGGACAGAGGCCCCGGGGAGCTGTTTTTT.

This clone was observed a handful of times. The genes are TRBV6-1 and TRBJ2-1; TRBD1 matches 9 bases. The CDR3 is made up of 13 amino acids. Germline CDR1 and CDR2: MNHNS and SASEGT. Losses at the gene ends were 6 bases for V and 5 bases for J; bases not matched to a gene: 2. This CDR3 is CASRTGGHNEQFF. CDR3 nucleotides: TGTGCCAGCAGGACAGGGGGACACAATGAGCAGTTCTTC.

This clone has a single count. This chain's CDR3 is CASSVGGAETQYF. CDR3 DNA sequence: TGTGCCAGCAGCGTCGGCGGGGCGGAGACCCAGTACTTC. This chain joins TRBV9 and TRBJ2-5, with a possible D match to TRBD2 (6 bases). The CDR3 runs 13 residues. V was shortened by 2 bases and J by 5 bases, with 10 bases between the two germline ends. CDR1 is SGDLS and CDR2 is YYNGEE in the germline V gene.

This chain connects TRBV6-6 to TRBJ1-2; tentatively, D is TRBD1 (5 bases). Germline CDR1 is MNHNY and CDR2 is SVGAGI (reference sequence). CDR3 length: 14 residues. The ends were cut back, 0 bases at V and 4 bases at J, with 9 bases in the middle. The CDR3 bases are TGTGCCAGCAGTTACTCAGACAGTAGCTATGGCTACACCTTC. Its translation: CASSYSDSSYGYTF.

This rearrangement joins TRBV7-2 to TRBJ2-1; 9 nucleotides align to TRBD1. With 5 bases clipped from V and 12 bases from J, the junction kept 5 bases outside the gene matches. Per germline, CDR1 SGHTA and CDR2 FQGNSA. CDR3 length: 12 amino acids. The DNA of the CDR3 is TGTGCCAGCAGCCCGGGACAGGGTACGCAGTTCTTC. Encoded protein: CASSPGQGTQFF. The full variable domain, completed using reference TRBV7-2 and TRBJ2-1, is GAGVSQSPSNKVTEKGKDVELRCDPISGHTALYWYRQSLGQGLEFLIYFQGNSAPDKSGLPSDRFSAERTGGSVSTLTIQRTQQEDSAVYLCASSPGQGTQFFGPGTRLTVL.

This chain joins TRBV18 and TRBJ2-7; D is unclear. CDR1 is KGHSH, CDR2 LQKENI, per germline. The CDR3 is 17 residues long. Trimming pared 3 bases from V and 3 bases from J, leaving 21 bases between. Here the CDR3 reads CASSPPSTVDGRYEQYF. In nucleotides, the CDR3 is TGTGCCAGCTCACCCCCCTCAACCGTGGACGGCCGCTACGAGCAGTACTTC.

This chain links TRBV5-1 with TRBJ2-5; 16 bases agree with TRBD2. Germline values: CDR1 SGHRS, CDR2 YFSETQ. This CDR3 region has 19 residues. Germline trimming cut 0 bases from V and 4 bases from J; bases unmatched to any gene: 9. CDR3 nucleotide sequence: TGCGCCAGCAGCTTGGCCCGGGGACTAGCGGGAGGGCGGAGAGAGACCCAGTACTTC. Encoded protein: CASSLARGLAGGRRETQYF.

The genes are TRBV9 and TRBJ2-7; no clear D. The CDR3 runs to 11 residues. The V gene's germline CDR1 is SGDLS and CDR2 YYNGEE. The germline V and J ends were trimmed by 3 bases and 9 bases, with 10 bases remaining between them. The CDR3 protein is CASSAGVGQYF. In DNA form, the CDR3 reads TGTGCCAGCAGCGCAGGAGTGGGGCAGTACTTC.

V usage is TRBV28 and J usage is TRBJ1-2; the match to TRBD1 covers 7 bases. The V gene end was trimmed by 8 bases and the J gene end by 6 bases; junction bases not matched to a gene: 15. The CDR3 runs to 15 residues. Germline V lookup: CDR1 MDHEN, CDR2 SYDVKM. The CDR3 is CASSTGAYRTDGYTF. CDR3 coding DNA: TGTGCCAGCTCTACAGGGGCCTATAGGACCGATGGCTACACCTTC.